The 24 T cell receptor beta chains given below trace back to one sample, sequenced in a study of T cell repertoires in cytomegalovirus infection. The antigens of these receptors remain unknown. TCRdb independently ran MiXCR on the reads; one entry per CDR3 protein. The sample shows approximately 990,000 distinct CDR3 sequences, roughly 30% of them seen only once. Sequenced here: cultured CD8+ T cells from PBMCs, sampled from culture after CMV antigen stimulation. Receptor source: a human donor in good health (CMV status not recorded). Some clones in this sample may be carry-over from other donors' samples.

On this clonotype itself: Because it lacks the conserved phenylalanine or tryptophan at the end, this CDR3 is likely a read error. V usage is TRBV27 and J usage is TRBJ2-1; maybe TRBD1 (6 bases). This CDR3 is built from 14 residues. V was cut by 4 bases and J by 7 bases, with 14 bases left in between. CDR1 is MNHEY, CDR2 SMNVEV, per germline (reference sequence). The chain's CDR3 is CASSSLLGQNEQFV. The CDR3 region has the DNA TGTGCCAGCAGTTCGCTCCTTGGACAGAATGAGCAGTTCGTC.

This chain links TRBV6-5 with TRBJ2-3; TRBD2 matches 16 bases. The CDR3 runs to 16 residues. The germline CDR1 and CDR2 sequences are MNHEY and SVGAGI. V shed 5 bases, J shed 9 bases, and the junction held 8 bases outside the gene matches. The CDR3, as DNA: TGTGCCAGCAGTCTTGGGACTAGCGGGGGGGCTTTCACGCAGTATTTT. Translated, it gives CASSLGTSGGAFTQYF.

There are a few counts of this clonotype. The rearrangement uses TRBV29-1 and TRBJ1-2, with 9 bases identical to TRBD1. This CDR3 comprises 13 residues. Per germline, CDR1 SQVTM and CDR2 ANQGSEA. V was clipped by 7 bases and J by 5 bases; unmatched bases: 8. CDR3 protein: CSALTGGQYGYTF. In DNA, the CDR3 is TGCAGCGCCCTAACAGGGGGCCAGTATGGCTACACCTTC.

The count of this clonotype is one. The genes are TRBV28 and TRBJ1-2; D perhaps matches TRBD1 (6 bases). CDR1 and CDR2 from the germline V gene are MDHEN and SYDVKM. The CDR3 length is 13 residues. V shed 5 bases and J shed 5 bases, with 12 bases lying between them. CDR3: CASSRGRSYGYTF. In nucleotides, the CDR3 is TGTGCCAGCAGTAGGGGGAGGAGTTATGGCTACACCTTC.

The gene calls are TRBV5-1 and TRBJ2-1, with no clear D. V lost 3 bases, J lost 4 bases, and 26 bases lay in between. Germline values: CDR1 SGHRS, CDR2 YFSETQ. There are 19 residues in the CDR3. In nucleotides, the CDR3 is TGCGCCAGCAGCTCCAAAGGTCGACCCCGTCAAGATACTTACAATGAGCAGTTCTTC. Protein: CASSSKGRPRQDTYNEQFF.

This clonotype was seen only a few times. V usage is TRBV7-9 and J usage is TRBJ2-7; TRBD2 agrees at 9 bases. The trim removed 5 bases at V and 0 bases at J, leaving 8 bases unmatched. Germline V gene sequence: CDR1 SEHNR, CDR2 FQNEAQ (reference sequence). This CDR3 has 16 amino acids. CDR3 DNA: TGTGCCAGCAGCCCGGCGGGGGGGCCCTACTCCTACGAGCAGTACTTC. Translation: CASSPAGGPYSYEQYF.

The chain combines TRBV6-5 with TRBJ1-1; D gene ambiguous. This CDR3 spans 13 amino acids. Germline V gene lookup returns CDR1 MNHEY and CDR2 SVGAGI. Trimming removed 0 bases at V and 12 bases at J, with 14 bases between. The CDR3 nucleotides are TGTGCCAGCAGTTACTCCAAGACAAGCCCTCCTTTCTTT. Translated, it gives CASSYSKTSPPFF.

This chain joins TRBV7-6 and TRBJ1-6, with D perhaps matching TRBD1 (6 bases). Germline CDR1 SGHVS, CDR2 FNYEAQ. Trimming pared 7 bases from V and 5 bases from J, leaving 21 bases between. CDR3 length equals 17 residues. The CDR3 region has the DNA TGTGCCAGCACCCCCGAGGGCGGGGGGCTTAATAATTCACCCCTCCACTTT. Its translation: CASTPEGGGLNNSPLHF.

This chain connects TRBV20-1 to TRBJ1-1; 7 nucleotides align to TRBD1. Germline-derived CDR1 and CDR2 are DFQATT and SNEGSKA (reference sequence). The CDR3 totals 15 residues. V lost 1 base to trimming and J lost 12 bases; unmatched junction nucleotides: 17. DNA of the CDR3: TGCAGTGCTAGAGGATCCGACAGGGTCGGCCCTCTGCCTTTCTTT. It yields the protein CSARGSDRVGPLPFF.

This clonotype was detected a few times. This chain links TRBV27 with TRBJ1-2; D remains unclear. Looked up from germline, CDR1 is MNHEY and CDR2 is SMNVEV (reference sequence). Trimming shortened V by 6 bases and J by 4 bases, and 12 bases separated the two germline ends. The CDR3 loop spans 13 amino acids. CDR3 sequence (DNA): TGTGCCAGCAGCTTCAGGTCGGGCTATGGCTACACCTTC. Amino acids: CASSFRSGYGYTF.

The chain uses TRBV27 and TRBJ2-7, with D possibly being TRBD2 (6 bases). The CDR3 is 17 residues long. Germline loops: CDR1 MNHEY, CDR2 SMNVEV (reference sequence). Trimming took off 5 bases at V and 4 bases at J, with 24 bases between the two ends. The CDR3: CASSPGWGDLGLYEQYV. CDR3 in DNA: TGTGCCAGCAGTCCCGGGTGGGGGGACCTGGGGTTATACGAGCAGTACGTC.

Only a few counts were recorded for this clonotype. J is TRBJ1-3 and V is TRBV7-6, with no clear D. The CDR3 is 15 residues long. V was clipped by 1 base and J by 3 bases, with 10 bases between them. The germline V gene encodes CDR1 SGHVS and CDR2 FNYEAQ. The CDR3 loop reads CASSLVWESGNTIYF. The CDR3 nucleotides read TGTGCCAGCAGCTTAGTCTGGGAGAGTGGAAACACCATATATTTT.

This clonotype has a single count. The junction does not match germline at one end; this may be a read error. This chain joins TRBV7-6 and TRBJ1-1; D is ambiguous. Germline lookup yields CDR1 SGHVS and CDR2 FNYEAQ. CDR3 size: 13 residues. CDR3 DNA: TGTGTCAGCAGCGGATCGGTGAACACTGAAGCTTTCTTT. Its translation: CVSSGSVNTEAFF.

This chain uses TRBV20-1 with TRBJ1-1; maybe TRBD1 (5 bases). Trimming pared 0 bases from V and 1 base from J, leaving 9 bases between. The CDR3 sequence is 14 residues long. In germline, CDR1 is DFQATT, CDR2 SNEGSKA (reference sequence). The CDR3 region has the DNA TGCAGTGCTAGAGATTGGCAGGGGAACACTGAAGCTTTCTTT. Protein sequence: CSARDWQGNTEAFF.

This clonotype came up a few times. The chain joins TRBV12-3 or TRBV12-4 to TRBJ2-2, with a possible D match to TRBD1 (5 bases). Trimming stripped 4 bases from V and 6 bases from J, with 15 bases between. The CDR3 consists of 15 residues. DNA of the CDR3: TGTGCCAGCAGTTCCCAGGGTTATCAGGCCGGGGAGCTGTTTTTT. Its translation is CASSSQGYQAGELFF.

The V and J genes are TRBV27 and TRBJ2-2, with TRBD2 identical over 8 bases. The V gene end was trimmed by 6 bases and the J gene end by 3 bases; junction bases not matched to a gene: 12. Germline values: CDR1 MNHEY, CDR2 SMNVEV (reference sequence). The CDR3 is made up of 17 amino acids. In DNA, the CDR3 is TGTGCCAGCAGCCTATCGTGGGGCGGGGGGTACACCGGGGAGCTGTTTTTT. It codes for CASSLSWGGGYTGELFF.

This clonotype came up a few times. DNA for the CDR3: TGTGCCAGCCAGAACGGTCAGCCCCAGCATTTT. Translated: CASQNGQPQHF. The chain combines TRBV19 with TRBJ1-5; D gene ambiguous. V was trimmed by 9 bases and J by 6 bases, leaving 9 bases between them. CDR3 length: 11 residues. The germline V gene has CDR1 LNHDA and CDR2 SQIVND (reference sequence).

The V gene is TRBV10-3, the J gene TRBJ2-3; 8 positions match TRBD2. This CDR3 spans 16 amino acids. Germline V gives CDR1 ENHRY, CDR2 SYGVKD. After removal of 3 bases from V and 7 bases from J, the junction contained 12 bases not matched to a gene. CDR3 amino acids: CAISETGGGWANTQYF. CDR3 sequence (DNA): TGTGCCATCAGTGAAACCGGCGGGGGGTGGGCAAATACGCAGTATTTT.

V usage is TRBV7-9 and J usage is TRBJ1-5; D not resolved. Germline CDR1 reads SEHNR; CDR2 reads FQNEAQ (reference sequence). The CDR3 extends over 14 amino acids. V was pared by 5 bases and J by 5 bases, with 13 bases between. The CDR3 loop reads CASSRDEGYQPQHF. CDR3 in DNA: TGTGCCAGCAGCCGAGACGAAGGGTATCAGCCCCAGCATTTT.

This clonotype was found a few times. For the CDR3, the DNA is TGTGCCAGCAGCTCCTTTTCCCCTCAAGAGACCCAGTACTTC. Translation gives CASSSFSPQETQYF. V and J are TRBV11-2 and TRBJ2-5; D uncertain. In germline, CDR1 is SGHAT, CDR2 FQNNGV. V was cut by 4 bases and J by 2 bases, with 11 bases left in between. The CDR3 totals 14 residues.

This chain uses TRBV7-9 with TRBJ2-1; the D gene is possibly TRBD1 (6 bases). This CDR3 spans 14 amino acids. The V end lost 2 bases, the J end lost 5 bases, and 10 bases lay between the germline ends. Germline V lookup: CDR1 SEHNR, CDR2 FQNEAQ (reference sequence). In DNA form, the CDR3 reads TGTGCCAGCAGCTTATGGACAGTCGACAATGAGCAGTTCTTC. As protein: CASSLWTVDNEQFF.

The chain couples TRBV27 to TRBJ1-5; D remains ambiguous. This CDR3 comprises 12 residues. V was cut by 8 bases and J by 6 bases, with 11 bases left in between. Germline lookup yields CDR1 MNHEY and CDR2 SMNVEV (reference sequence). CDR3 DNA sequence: TGTGCCAGCGGCCCTGTTGCTCAGCCCCAGCATTTT. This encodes CASGPVAQPQHF.

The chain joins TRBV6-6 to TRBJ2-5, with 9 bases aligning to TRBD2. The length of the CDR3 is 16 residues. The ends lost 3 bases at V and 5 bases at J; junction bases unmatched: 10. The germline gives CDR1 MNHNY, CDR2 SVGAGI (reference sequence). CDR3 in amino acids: CASSYAQRGAAETQYF. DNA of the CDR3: TGTGCCAGCAGTTATGCCCAGCGGGGGGCCGCCGAGACCCAGTACTTC.

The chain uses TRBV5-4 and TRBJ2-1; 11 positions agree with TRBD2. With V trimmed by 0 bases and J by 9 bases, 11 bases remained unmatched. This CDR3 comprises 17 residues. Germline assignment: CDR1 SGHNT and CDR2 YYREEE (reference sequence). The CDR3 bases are TGTGCCAGCAGCTTGGGACTAGCGGGGAGGGGTAGAGGTGAGCAGTTCTTC. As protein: CASSLGLAGRGRGEQFF. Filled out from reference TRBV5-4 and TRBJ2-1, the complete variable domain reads ETGVTQSPTHLIKTRGQQVTLRCSSQSGHNTVSWYQQALGQGPQFIFQYYREEENGRGNFPPRFSGLQFPNYSSELNVNALELDDSALYLCASSLGLAGRGRGEQFFGPGTRLTVL.